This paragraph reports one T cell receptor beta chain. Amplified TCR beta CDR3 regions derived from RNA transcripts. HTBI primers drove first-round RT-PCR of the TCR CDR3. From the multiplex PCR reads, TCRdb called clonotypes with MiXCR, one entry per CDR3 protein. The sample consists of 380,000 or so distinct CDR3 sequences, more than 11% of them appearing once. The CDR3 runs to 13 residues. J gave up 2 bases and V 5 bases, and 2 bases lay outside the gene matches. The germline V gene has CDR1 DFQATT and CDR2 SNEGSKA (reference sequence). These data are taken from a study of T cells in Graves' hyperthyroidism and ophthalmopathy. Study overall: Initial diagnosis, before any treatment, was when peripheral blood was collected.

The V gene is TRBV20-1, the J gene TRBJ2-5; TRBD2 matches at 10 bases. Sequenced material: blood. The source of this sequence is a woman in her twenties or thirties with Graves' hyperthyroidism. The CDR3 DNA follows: TGCAGTGCTTGGACTAGCGGACAAGAGACCCAGTACTTC. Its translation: CSAWTSGQETQYF.